This is a list of T cell receptor beta chains from one sample in a study of blood T cell repertoires in COVID-19. The repertoire was sequenced with immunoSEQ multiplex PCR; TCRdb's copy has only in-frame clones and lacks some. The sample carries some 300,000 clones, around 92% recorded once. Source material: PBMCs or T cells enriched from blood (not recorded which). These receptors were collected from a woman in her 30s who had recovered from COVID-19. Both conserved end residues are part of each CDR3. The order of the fields is clone size, J gene, V gene, D gene, CDR3 protein, CDR3 DNA. A D gene is named only where the DNA matches it firmly. Clone size is shown for a subset of rows, as once, few, many or a class of expanded clone.

-,TRBJ2-7,TRBV4-3,-,CASSQDWIGGEQYF,TGCGCCAGCAGCCAAGATTGGATAGGGGGCGAGCAGTACTTC
-,TRBJ1-5,TRBV6-5,-,CASSNRVNQPQHF,TGTGCCAGCAGTAACAGGGTAAATCAGCCCCAGCATTTT
-,TRBJ2-7,TRBV27,-,CASSLAGTYEQYF,TGTGCCAGCAGTTTGGCAGGGACCTACGAGCAGTACTTC
-,TRBJ2-7,TRBV9,TRBD2,CASSVDSGRPYEQYF,TGTGCCAGCAGCGTAGATAGCGGGAGACCCTACGAGCAGTACTTC
once,TRBJ1-3,TRBV19,-,CASTLGYSGNTIYF,TGTGCCAGTACCCTGGGCTACTCTGGAAACACCATATATTTT
-,TRBJ2-2,TRBV25-1,-,CASSEGVRTGTTGELFF,TGTGCCAGCAGTGAAGGAGTGCGCACAGGGACCACCGGGGAGCTGTTTTTT
-,TRBJ2-2,TRBV11-2,-,CASSYQLWEVTGELFF,TGTGCCAGCAGCTACCAATTATGGGAGGTTACCGGGGAGCTGTTTTTT
-,TRBJ1-1,TRBV4-1,TRBD1,CASSPGDRGTEAFF,TGCGCCAGCAGCCCCGGGGACAGAGGGACTGAAGCTTTCTTT
once,TRBJ1-5,TRBV2,TRBD1,CASSRTGVNQPQHF,TGTGCCAGCAGTAGGACAGGGGTCAATCAGCCCCAGCATTTT
-,TRBJ2-3,TRBV6-6,TRBD2,CASSPDLAGYSTDTQYF,TGTGCCAGCAGTCCAGACCTAGCGGGCTATAGCACAGATACGCAGTATTTT
-,TRBJ2-3,TRBV5-8,-,CASSLARVSTDTQYF,TGTGCCAGCAGCTTGGCCAGGGTAAGCACAGATACGCAGTATTTT
-,TRBJ1-1,TRBV11-2,TRBD1,CASSPDGQGYTEAFF,TGTGCCAGCAGCCCCGATGGACAGGGCTACACTGAAGCTTTCTTT
-,TRBJ2-1,TRBV11-2,TRBD1,CASRGQGKTYNEQFF,TGTGCCAGCAGAGGACAGGGTAAGACCTACAATGAGCAGTTCTTC
-,TRBJ1-1,TRBV5-1,TRBD1,CASSAQGREGSTEAFF,TGCGCCAGCAGCGCACAGGGGCGCGAGGGCAGCACTGAAGCTTTCTTT
-,TRBJ1-2,TRBV28,TRBD1,CASRNSGTGLLGAGYTF,TGTGCCAGCAGAAACTCCGGGACAGGGCTTCTAGGGGCTGGCTACACCTTC
once,TRBJ2-7,TRBV10-3,TRBD2,CASEKGLAGGPTYEQYF,TGTGCCAGCGAGAAAGGGCTAGCGGGAGGACCAACCTACGAGCAGTACTTC
few,TRBJ2-7,TRBV5-1,TRBD1,CASSPSPGTVYEQYF,TGCGCCAGCAGCCCTAGCCCCGGGACAGTCTACGAGCAGTACTTC
-,TRBJ2-6,TRBV4-3,-,CASSQGHSGANVLTF,TGCGCCAGCAGCCAAGGACACTCTGGGGCCAACGTCCTGACTTTC
-,TRBJ1-4,TRBV23-1,-,CASSPIPGARNEKLFF,TGCGCCAGCAGCCCCATCCCAGGGGCTCGGAATGAAAAACTGTTTTTT
-,TRBJ2-2,TRBV19,-,CASSIANRVTGELFF,TGTGCCAGTAGTATAGCTAACAGGGTAACCGGGGAGCTGTTTTTT
-,TRBJ2-7,TRBV5-4,TRBD2,CASSFGGAYTGEQYF,TGTGCCAGCAGCTTCGGGGGGGCCTACACGGGTGAGCAGTACTTC
-,TRBJ2-7,TRBV2,TRBD1,CASLYGTGVTYEQYF,TGTGCCAGCCTATACGGGACAGGGGTGACCTACGAGCAGTACTTC
once,TRBJ2-1,TRBV4-2,-,CASSQAPGEQFF,TGTGCCAGCAGCCAAGCCCCGGGTGAGCAGTTCTTC